Listed here are 16 T cell receptor beta chains from one sample, sequenced in a study of cytomegalovirus exposure and HLA in healthy donors. Primers for the PCR totalled 60 Vbeta and 13 Jbeta. The method was immunoSEQ multiplex PCR; TCRdb's version includes in-frame clones alone and lacks a portion of them. The data contain about 160,000 clones, 81% of them singletons. Sequenced input: PBMCs. Source of these receptors: a woman aged 45-60 years in good health and CMV-seronegative.

This rearrangement joins TRBV28 to TRBJ1-1; D may be TRBD1 (5 bases). Trimming left V 5 bases short and J 5 bases short, with 6 bases between. The CDR3 loop spans 11 amino acids. Per the germline V gene, CDR1 is MDHEN and CDR2 is SYDVKM. The CDR3 protein is CASSQGTEAFF. CDR3 DNA: TGTGCCAGCAGTCAGGGAACTGAAGCTTTCTTT.

Here the CDR3 reads CASSQSRDRPYNEQFF. The DNA of the CDR3 is TGTGCCAGCTCACAATCACGGGACAGGCCTTACAATGAGCAGTTCTTC. V is TRBV18 and J is TRBJ2-1, with TRBD1 identical over 8 bases. After removal of 4 bases from V and 4 bases from J, the junction contained 9 bases not matched to a gene. Germline V gene data show CDR1 as KGHSH and CDR2 as LQKENI. The CDR3 contains 16 residues.

The genes are TRBV19 and TRBJ2-5; TRBD1 agrees at 10 bases. The J call may be in error: the DNA end matches TRBJ2-7 better. CDR1 LNHDA and CDR2 SQIVND come from the germline V gene (reference sequence). This CDR3 comprises 13 residues. CDR3 region: CASRGQGDYEQYF. For the CDR3, the DNA is TGTGCCAGTAGAGGACAGGGGGACTACGAGCAGTACTTC.

This chain uses TRBV4-2 with TRBJ1-1; D might be TRBD1 (6 bases). From germline, CDR1 is LGHNA and CDR2 YNFKEQ. V dropped 3 bases and J dropped 0 bases, with 17 bases sitting between them. This CDR3 comprises 17 residues. For the CDR3, the DNA is TGTGCCAGCAGCCATCAAGGGGCGGGGGGCATGAACACTGAAGCTTTCTTT. Its protein product is CASSHQGAGGMNTEAFF.

The chain joins TRBV2 to TRBJ1-2, with no clear D. The CDR3 loop spans 12 amino acids. Germline V lookup: CDR1 SNHLY, CDR2 FYNNEI. Trimming shortened V by 6 bases and J by 5 bases, and 10 bases separated the two germline ends. The CDR3, as DNA: TGTGCCAGCAGCGAGGTCAGTTATGGCTACACCTTC. Amino acids: CASSEVSYGYTF.

A remark on this clone: The junction does not match germline at one end; this may be a read error. The gene calls are TRBV7-9 and TRBJ1-2; a possible D gene is TRBD1 (6 bases). CDR3 length: 12 residues. Looked up from germline, CDR1 is SEHNR and CDR2 is FQNEAQ (reference sequence). The CDR3 loop reads CSSSIPTGNILF. The CDR3 coding sequence is TGTTCCAGCAGCATCCCGACAGGCAACATCCTCTTC.

The chain links TRBV7-2 to TRBJ1-4, with D hard to call. The V end was cut by 1 base, the J end by 6 bases, with 12 bases between. The CDR3 consists of 15 residues. Germline V gives CDR1 SGHTA, CDR2 FQGNSA. The CDR3 sequence: CASSLVQVPYEKLFF. CDR3 DNA sequence: TGTGCCAGCAGCTTAGTCCAGGTCCCGTATGAAAAACTGTTTTTT.

V and J are TRBV27 and TRBJ2-3; TRBD2 matches 7 bases. Trimming at V came to 3 bases and at J to 4 bases, leaving 1 base not matched to a gene. The CDR3 contains 13 residues. Germline-derived CDR1 and CDR2 are MNHEY and SMNVEV (reference sequence). CDR3 coding DNA: TGTGCCAGCAGTTTTGGGGGGGCAGATACGCAGTATTTT. Protein sequence: CASSFGGADTQYF.

CDR3 amino acids: CASRGDSREKLFF. The CDR3 bases are TGCGCCAGCAGAGGGGACAGTCGCGAAAAACTGTTTTTT. V and J are TRBV5-1 and TRBJ1-4, with 7 bases identical to TRBD1. V trimming: 5 bases; J trimming: 8 bases; junction bases outside the gene matches: 6. The CDR3 sequence is 13 residues long. Looked up from germline, CDR1 is SGHRS and CDR2 is YFSETQ.

The chain combines TRBV23-1 with TRBJ2-7, with TRBD1 as a possible D gene (6 bases). TRBV23-1 is marked as an open reading frame, function uncertain. This CDR3 region has 14 residues. Trimming took off 0 bases at V and 7 bases at J, with 13 bases between the two ends. This CDR3 reads CASSQSGGKREQYF. In nucleotides, the CDR3 is TGCGCCAGCAGTCAATCAGGGGGTAAGCGGGAGCAGTACTTC.

V usage is TRBV4-1 and J usage is TRBJ2-3; 12 nucleotides line up with TRBD1. CDR3 length equals 18 residues. V shed 1 base and J 5 bases; nucleotides not matched to a gene: 10. CDR1 and CDR2 from the germline V gene are MGHRA and YSYEKL. CDR3 coding DNA: TGCGCCAGCAGCCAAGTGCAATCCGGGACAGGGGGCAAAGATACGCAGTATTTT. It specifies CASSQVQSGTGGKDTQYF.

This clone was recorded a few times. V usage is TRBV7-8 and J usage is TRBJ2-7; the match to TRBD1 covers 8 bases. The CDR3 loop spans 15 amino acids. CDR1 and CDR2 (germline): SGHVS, FQNEAQ. The junction had 12 bases not matched to a gene; V was cut back by 5 bases and J by 6 bases. The CDR3 region has the DNA TGTGCCAGCAGCGCTACATGGACAGGGAATAGCGAGCAGTACTTC. Translating gives CASSATWTGNSEQYF.

This clone was observed at least ten times. The chain links TRBV4-1 to TRBJ1-5; TRBD1 matches 10 bases. The germline gives CDR1 MGHRA, CDR2 YSYEKL. This CDR3 is 16 amino acids long. Germline trimming cut 2 bases from V and 4 bases from J; bases unmatched to any gene: 5. The CDR3 loop reads CASSQRDRGLNQPQHF. CDR3 coding DNA: TGCGCCAGCAGCCAACGGGACAGGGGTCTAAATCAGCCCCAGCATTTT.

This clone has only a few counts. The chain combines TRBV19 with TRBJ1-1; no clear D gene. Trimming took 5 bases from V and 3 from J, leaving 7 bases between them. This CDR3 has 12 residues. Germline V CDR1 and CDR2: LNHDA, SQIVND (reference sequence). The CDR3 bases are TGTGCCAGTAGTTTTACTGACACTGAAGCTTTCTTT. This translates into CASSFTDTEAFF.

This sequence joins TRBV6-4 and TRBJ2-3, with a tentative D call TRBD2 (5 bases). Per germline, CDR1 MRHNA and CDR2 SNTAGT. V was pared by 0 bases and J by 3 bases, with 13 bases between. The CDR3 length is 16 residues. Written as DNA, the CDR3 is TGTGCCAGCAGTGACTCGAGCGGAGGAGGAACAGATACGCAGTATTTT. This codes for CASSDSSGGGTDTQYF.

The chain combines TRBV7-6 with TRBJ2-6, with 9 bases fitting TRBD2. J was trimmed by 4 bases and V by 1 base; bases with no gene match: 17. CDR1 is SGHVS, CDR2 FNYEAQ, per germline. This CDR3 spans 21 amino acids. The CDR3 nucleotides read TGTGCCAGCAGCTTAGGAGGCGGAGGAGTAGCGGGAGTTTCAGGGGCCAACGTCCTGACTTTC. This sequence encodes CASSLGGGGVAGVSGANVLTF.